This T cell receptor (beta chain) appears in the sequencing data of a study of blood T cell repertoires in COVID-19. Generated by immunoSEQ multiplex PCR, the TCRdb table keeps only in-frame clones and is missing some. The repertoire has around 130,000 clones, around 87% of them found once; the top ten carry about 17%. CDR3 length: 16 amino acids. Germline values: CDR1 SGHRS, CDR2 YFSETQ. Unmatched junction bases numbered 6, after V lost 4 bases and J lost 0 bases. This clone was counted once. The clonotype was recovered from a woman in her forties or fifties who had recovered from COVID-19. The chain carries TRBV5-1 and TRBJ2-3, with 9 bases aligning to TRBD1. Sequenced material: peripheral blood. The CDR3 bases are TGCGCCAGCAGCAGAATTGGACAGGGGAGCACAGATACGCAGTATTTT. Translated, it gives CASSRIGQGSTDTQYF.